This TCR beta chain is from a study of T cells in Graves' hyperthyroidism and ophthalmopathy. The investigators amplified TCR beta CDR3 regions from RNA transcripts. HTBI primers were employed in a first-round RT-PCR of the TCR CDR3. TCRdb re-called the multiplex PCR reads with MiXCR, one entry per CDR3 protein. The sample includes hundreds of thousands of distinct CDR3 sequences, around 15% of them seen just once. This clonotype was counted at least ten times. V was shortened by 1 base and J by 3 bases, with 12 bases between the two germline ends. CDR1 is SGHAT, CDR2 FQNNGV, per germline. The CDR3 length is 16 residues.

The J gene is TRBJ1-4, the V gene TRBV11-2; D is unclear. The sample comprised blood. This sequence originates from a woman between 35 and 50 years old with Graves' ophthalmopathy. The CDR3: CASSLGVGLPNEKLFF. The CDR3 bases are TGTGCCAGCAGCTTAGGTGTCGGGCTGCCTAATGAAAAACTGTTTTTT.